This is a list of T cell receptor beta chains from one sample in a study of vaccination and CD4 T cells after COVID-19. These receptors' targets are unknown. One entry per CDR3 protein results from TCRdb running MiXCR on the PCR reads. The sample consists of about 7,200 distinct CDR3 sequences, about 32% of them appearing once. The sample was CD4+ T cells from blood, cultured in vitro. These TCRs come from a human donor in good health. Both conserved end residues are part of each CDR3. D genes are given only for firm matches. Only part of the rows carry a size: once, few, many, or a class if the clone is expanded.

d_gene | j_gene | abundance | v_gene | CDR3nt | CDR3aa
- | TRBJ1-1 | - | TRBV2 | TGTGCCAGCAGTGATATGGGGAACACTGAAGCTTTCTTT | CASSDMGNTEAFF
- | TRBJ2-1 | - | TRBV6-2/TRBV6-3 | TGTGCCAGCAGTATTTCCCCCGACAATGAGCAGTTCTTC | CASSISPDNEQFF
TRBD2 | TRBJ2-5 | - | TRBV20-1 | TGCAGTGCCCCGAGCGGGGGATTGGTTGAGACCCAGTACTTC | CSAPSGGLVETQYF
- | TRBJ2-4 | - | TRBV10-3 | TGTGCCATCAGTGAGCAACAGGGGGGGGCCAAAAACATTCAGTACTTC | CAISEQQGGAKNIQYF
TRBD1 | TRBJ1-1 | - | TRBV6-1 | TGTGCCAGCGCAGGGGGCTTGGTGAACACTGAAGCTTTCTTT | CASAGGLVNTEAFF
TRBD1 | TRBJ2-1 | few | TRBV7-8 | TGTGCCAGCAGCTTGCTTAGAATAGTATCCGGGACAGGGAAGAATGAGCAGTTCTTC | CASSLLRIVSGTGKNEQFF
- | TRBJ2-3 | few | TRBV6-1 | TGTGCCAGCAGCCTACAAGATCCTAGCACAGATACGCAGTATTTT | CASSLQDPSTDTQYF
- | TRBJ1-5 | - | TRBV12-3/TRBV12-4 | TGTGCCAGCAGTTTATCCTCACATCAGCCCCAGCATTTT | CASSLSSHQPQHF
- | TRBJ2-1 | once | TRBV9 | TGTGCCAGCGGTCCGATCCAAGGGGTTGGGGAGCAGTTCTTC | CASGPIQGVGEQFF
- | TRBJ1-1 | - | TRBV20-1 | TGCAGTGCTCTCGACCCGGCCCCTGAAGCTTTCTTT | CSALDPAPEAFF
TRBD1 | TRBJ1-3 | - | TRBV5-4 | TGTGCCAGCAGCACGGACAGGGCGCACTCTGGAAACACCATATATTTT | CASSTDRAHSGNTIYF
- | TRBJ1-2 | once | TRBV7-9 | TGTGCCAGCATTCCTATAATTTACTATGGCTACACCTTC | CASIPIIYYGYTF
- | TRBJ1-1 | - | TRBV12-5 | TGTGCTAGTGGTTTGAGGGGTGGGGGCACTGAAGCTTTCTTT | CASGLRGGGTEAFF
- | TRBJ1-1 | - | TRBV6-1 | TGTGCCAGCAATTTACAAAGGGAGAAGGGGAACACTGAAGCTTTCTTT | CASNLQREKGNTEAFF
- | TRBJ1-1 | - | TRBV5-1 | TGCGCCAGCAGCACAGGCGGGAACACTGAAGCTTTCTTT | CASSTGGNTEAFF
- | TRBJ1-6 | - | TRBV19 | TGTGCCAGTAGTTTGAGAAGGGATTCACCCCTCCACTTT | CASSLRRDSPLHF
- | TRBJ1-1 | once | TRBV20-1 | TGCAGTGCTAGATTGCAGTCGAACACTGAAGCTTTCTTT | CSARLQSNTEAFF
TRBD1 | TRBJ1-1 | - | TRBV20-1 | TGCAGTGCTAGCCATCGAGGGGGCGCCGTGAACACTGAAGCTTTCTTT | CSASHRGGAVNTEAFF
TRBD1 | TRBJ1-5 | few | TRBV30 | TGTGCCTGGAGCCGAGGGACAGGGGCCAATCAGCCCCAGCATTTT | CAWSRGTGANQPQHF
- | TRBJ2-1 | few | TRBV6-1 | TGTGCCAGCTACAGGAGCCTAGAGTCGTACAATGAGCAGTTCTTC | CASYRSLESYNEQFF
- | TRBJ2-5 | - | TRBV5-1 | TGCGCCAGCAGCTTGGTTACAGTTGTCCAAGAGACCCAGTACTTC | CASSLVTVVQETQYF
- | TRBJ2-3 | - | TRBV6-1 | TGTGCCAGCAGTGAATTGGTTGGGCGGGCAGATACGCAGTATTTT | CASSELVGRADTQYF
- | TRBJ1-5 | once | TRBV21-1 | TGTGCCAGGATACCCGACACCTATAGCAATCAGCCCCAGCATTTT | CARIPDTYSNQPQHF
- | TRBJ2-5 | - | TRBV30 | TGTGCCTGGAGTCTGAGGACCCAGTACTTC | CAWSLRTQYF
- | TRBJ2-7 | - | TRBV7-9 | TGTGCCAGCAGCTTATGGGGCTACGAGCAGTACTTC | CASSLWGYEQYF
TRBD1 | TRBJ2-3 | - | TRBV10-3 | TGTGCCATCAGTGAGCCGGGGACAGGGTTGGCGGATACGCAGTATTTT | CAISEPGTGLADTQYF
TRBD1 | TRBJ2-3 | - | TRBV10-2 | TGCGCCAGCAGGCCCCCCGGGACAGGGAATACGCAGTATTTT | CASRPPGTGNTQYF
TRBD2 | TRBJ2-1 | - | TRBV6-1 | TGTGCCAGCACCCGACTAGCGGGGGGACCCAATGAGCAGTTCTTC | CASTRLAGGPNEQFF
TRBD1 | TRBJ2-2 | - | TRBV10-2 | TGCGCCAGCAGCCACAGGGGATCCGGGGAGCTGTTTTTT | CASSHRGSGELFF
- | TRBJ1-5 | - | TRBV20-1 | TGCAGTGCCCAGAGCCGGCAGGGACTTTTACAGCCCCAGCATTTT | CSAQSRQGLLQPQHF
- | TRBJ1-2 | once | TRBV7-3 | TGTGCCAGCAGCGGGGGAGAAGCCTCCCGCTACACCTTC | CASSGGEASRYTF
- | TRBJ2-3 | few | TRBV12-3/TRBV12-4 | TGTGCCAGCAGGGTCATTGGCCCGCAGTATTTT | CASRVIGPQYF
- | TRBJ2-2 | few | TRBV10-1 | TGCGCCAGCAGTGAGACGGGGAACACCGGGGAGCTGTTTTTT | CASSETGNTGELFF
- | TRBJ1-2 | - | TRBV6-1 | TGTGCCAGCAGGTCAGAGGGCTACACCTTC | CASRSEGYTF
- | TRBJ2-7 | - | TRBV12-3/TRBV12-4 | TGTGCCAGCAGTTCCGACGGGGCTTTCTACGAGCAGTACTTC | CASSSDGAFYEQYF
- | TRBJ1-5 | - | TRBV12-3/TRBV12-4 | TGTGCCAGCAGTCAACTGCCGGAGCCCCAGCATTTT | CASSQLPEPQHF
TRBD1 | TRBJ1-2 | - | TRBV7-9 | TGTGCCAGCAGCACAGGGGATTGGGGCTACACCTTC | CASSTGDWGYTF
- | TRBJ1-1 | few | TRBV7-3 | TGTGCCAGCAGCTTAGCAGGGAACACTGAAGCTTTCTTT | CASSLAGNTEAFF
- | TRBJ1-2 | - | TRBV30 | TGTGCCTGGAGTGTACGACAGACCTATGGCTACACCTTC | CAWSVRQTYGYTF
TRBD1 | TRBJ2-5 | once | TRBV5-1 | TGCGCCAGCAGTGCGGGACAGGGGGTCATTAGCCAAGAGACCCAGTACTTC | CASSAGQGVISQETQYF
TRBD2 | TRBJ2-3 | - | TRBV18 | TGTGCCAGCTCGGCGTGGGGGGGTACAGATACGCAGTATTTT | CASSAWGGTDTQYF
TRBD1 | TRBJ1-6 | few | TRBV19 | TGTGCCAGTAGTTTACCTCCCGGGACAGGGAATTCACCCCTCCACTTT | CASSLPPGTGNSPLHF
- | TRBJ2-1 | - | TRBV6-5 | TGTGCCAGCAGTTACCGCAGGGGTCTTTGGTATGAGCAGTTCTTC | CASSYRRGLWYEQFF
TRBD2 | TRBJ2-2 | - | TRBV6-4 | TGTGCCAGCAGTGTAGCGGGGGGCACCGGGGAGCTGTTTTTT | CASSVAGGTGELFF
- | TRBJ1-1 | - | TRBV12-3/TRBV12-4 | TGTGCCAGCAGTTCCTTAGGAAACACTGAAGCTTTCTTT | CASSSLGNTEAFF
- | TRBJ1-1 | few | TRBV6-4 | TGTGCCAGCAGTGACTCGGACAGCACTGAAGCTTTCTTT | CASSDSDSTEAFF
TRBD2 | TRBJ2-1 | - | TRBV7-2 | TGTGCCAGCAGTCTCACAACGGGGGGGCACTACAATGAGCAGTTCTTC | CASSLTTGGHYNEQFF
TRBD1 | TRBJ2-5 | - | TRBV9 | TGTGCCAGCAGCGCCCGACGTGGGACAGGTAAAGAGACCCAGTACTTC | CASSARRGTGKETQYF
TRBD1 | TRBJ1-6 | - | TRBV6-5 | TGTGCCAGCAGTTACCGCCCTCGACAGGGAAATTCACCCCTCCACTTT | CASSYRPRQGNSPLHF
TRBD1 | TRBJ1-1 | medium-sized | TRBV2 | TGTGCCAGCAGTGTACAGGGGAGGGAGGGAAACACTGAAGCTTTCTTT | CASSVQGREGNTEAFF
- | TRBJ1-2 | few | TRBV20-1 | TGCAGTGCTAGGAACCCGGGAGGCTACACCTTC | CSARNPGGYTF
TRBD1 | TRBJ1-5 | - | TRBV7-9 | TGTGCCAGCACCCCAGACAGGGGCAATCAGCCCCAGCATTTT | CASTPDRGNQPQHF
- | TRBJ1-2 | - | TRBV6-2/TRBV6-3 | TGTGCCAGCAGCAGGATACAGGGCACCGAAACTTATGGCTACACCTTC | CASSRIQGTETYGYTF
- | TRBJ1-5 | - | TRBV2 | TGTGCCAGCAGTGAAAAACAGGGCAATCAGCCCCAGCATTTT | CASSEKQGNQPQHF
TRBD2 | TRBJ2-3 | - | TRBV25-1 | TGTGCCAGCAGTGATCCCCGGGGGGGGAGGGCAGATCCAGATACGCAGTATTTT | CASSDPRGGRADPDTQYF
TRBD1 | TRBJ2-7 | once | TRBV7-9 | TGCGCCAGCAGCTTCGGACAGGGGGCAGACGAGCAGTACTTC | CASSFGQGADEQYF
- | TRBJ1-4 | - | TRBV6-1 | TGTGCCAGCAGTGAATATAGCGAAAAACTGTTTTTT | CASSEYSEKLFF